This T cell receptor beta chain was documented in a study of cytomegalovirus exposure and HLA in healthy donors. The CDR3 totals 14 residues. Germline loops: CDR1 MNHEY, CDR2 SMNVEV (reference sequence). V shed 6 bases, J shed 8 bases, and the junction held 9 bases outside the gene matches. Use of 60 Vbeta and 13 Jbeta primers characterized the PCR. The method was immunoSEQ multiplex PCR; TCRdb's version includes in-frame clones alone and lacks a portion of them. The table records 100,000 or so clones, around 84% of them present only once. This clone was observed a single time. As yet, its antigen is unknown. Study results and limitations: Across HLA loci, a later analysis found differing TCR association rates, with DRB1 most and HLA-C fewest. Association with HLA alleles at 0.05 false discovery rate was found for 16,951 TCR beta sequences in a later analysis. Researchers reported from a later analysis that most CMV-associated TCR beta chains appeared HLA-restricted.

The chain joins TRBV27 to TRBJ1-4; 7 bases are shared with TRBD1. This receptor was obtained from a man aged 25 to 45 in good health and CMV-seronegative. Source material: PBMCs. DNA for the CDR3: TGTGCCAGCAGGTCATTCGGGACAGTCGAAAAACTGTTTTTT. Protein: CASRSFGTVEKLFF.